This T cell receptor beta chain is drawn from a study of T cells in Graves' hyperthyroidism and ophthalmopathy. General observations from the study: Ophthalmopathy and stable hyperthyroidism were told apart by a 13 V-J model. Blood held most thyroid clonotypes expanded above 0.001 frequency.

At least ten counts were recorded for this clonotype. Its antigen is undetermined. The study left out patients who had uncontrolled infection, other autoimmune disease, pregnancy or lactation. Every diagnosis used clinical symptoms, serum thyroxine and TRAb, thyroid ultrasound and orbital computed tomography. Amplified TCR beta CDR3 regions derived from RNA transcripts. The study used the HTBI primer set for a first-round RT-PCR of the TCR CDR3. TCRdb redid the calling of the multiplex PCR reads with MiXCR, one entry per CDR3 protein. The table includes around 600,000 distinct CDR3 sequences, 45% detected once. The germline V gene has CDR1 SGHVS and CDR2 FQNEAQ. With 2 bases removed from V and 1 base from J, the gap between germline ends came to 15 bases. This CDR3 contains 16 residues.

This chain links TRBV7-8 with TRBJ2-7; no clear D gene. Sequences were obtained from peripheral blood or thyroid tissue (not recorded which). This sequence originates from an adult man with Graves' disease, either hyperthyroidism or ophthalmopathy (not recorded which). CDR3 sequence reads: CASSLQTRRYSYEQYF. CDR3 nucleotides: TGTGCCAGCAGCTTACAGACACGCCGATATTCCTACGAGCAGTACTTC. The full variable domain, completed using reference TRBV7-8 and TRBJ2-7, is GAGVSQSPRYKVAKRGQDVALRCDPISGHVSLFWYQQALGQGPEFLTYFQNEAQLDKSGLPSDRFFAERPEGSVSTLKIQRTQQEDSAVYLCASSLQTRRYSYEQYFGPGTRLTVT.